Presented here are 2 T cell receptor beta chains from one specimen sequenced in a study of T-cell memory formation after mild COVID-19. Each CDR3 protein gets one entry after TCRdb re-called the 5' RACE reads with MiXCR. Of 350,000 to 500,000 distinct CDR3 sequences listed, roughly 18% are singletons. Material for sequencing was PBMCs or a T cell subset sorted from them (not recorded which). These TCRs come from a man younger than 35 who had mild COVID-19 (a few samples of this study predate the infection). Cell type and time point are not known.

This clonotype was seen a few times. The chain uses TRBV6-2 or TRBV6-3 and TRBJ2-3, with 8 bases matching TRBD2. With V trimmed by 2 bases and J by 4 bases, 5 bases remained unmatched. The CDR3 totals 15 residues. Germline CDR1 MNHEY, CDR2 SVGEGT. The CDR3 region has the DNA TGTGCCAGCAGTTACGAGGCGCGGGGGGCAGATACGCAGTATTTT. This encodes CASSYEARGADTQYF.

The rearrangement links TRBV7-9 to TRBJ1-2, with a weak D call TRBD1 (6 bases). Germline loops: CDR1 SEHNR, CDR2 FQNEAQ (reference sequence). The germline V and J ends were trimmed by 1 base and 14 bases, with 11 bases remaining between them. The CDR3 covers 11 residues. Here the CDR3 DNA reads TGTGCCAGCAGCTTAGAGGAGGGGGAGACCTTC. It translates to CASSLEEGETF.